This record looks at one T cell receptor (beta chain) sequence and its context. What antigen it recognizes has not been identified. No qualities accompany the bases; no much larger clone lies one base away. At the junction V is shortened by 4 bases and J by 6 bases, with 10 bases in between. The germline V gene gives CDR1 as KGHDR and CDR2 as SFDVKD. From the cysteine through the phenylalanine, the CDR3 covers 13 amino acids. The sequence is cut down to CDR3 DNA, 39 bases in frame from base 1. This sample was included in a study of T cell responses to AZD1222 COVID-19 vaccine (dated by TCRdb to about 2021). Turning to the overall study: AZD1222 recipients with second doses at about 4 weeks or about 12 weeks were pooled, because spike-specific TCR depth and breadth did not differ between schedules. A total of 233 trial participants underwent TCR sequencing, of whom nearly 210 received two doses of AZD1222 and about 25 received two doses of the MenACWY control vaccine. Trial participants were enrolled by age into 18-55, 56-69 and 70-plus year subgroups, with approximately 150, 28 and 58 TCR-sequenced participants respectively. Points the paper makes about the study in general: Because no day 14 peak-response samples were available, repertoires were characterized only after the peak T cell response. CD4 TCRs associated with the vaccine covered the entire spike protein, and the dominant responses were in regions 160-218 and 743-854. Epitopes outside the regions mutated in the B.1.351 and B.1.1.7 variants were reportedly recognized by nearly half of the unique spike-specific TCRs. Most participants were white British and females outnumbered males, and the authors suggested that clonal diversity may have been underestimated. After two AZD1222 doses, both the breadth and the depth of spike-specific TCRs were significantly higher than at day 0 and than in MenACWY recipients. Conclusions about previously exposed vaccinees are limited, since just 6 or 7 AZD1222 recipients were seropositive for SARS-CoV-2 at baseline. The 56-69-year group was small, and its depth increase did not reach significance, likely because of low power.

The time point label on this specimen signifies: baseline before first vaccination. Samples from vaccinated people were obtained from the UK trials COV001 and COV002, which included a single-blind randomized controlled phase 2/3 trial of AZD1222 (ChAdOx1 nCoV-19) in healthy adults. For TCRbeta chain sequencing, PBMC samples from trial participants were taken at day 0 and at day 28 after the second dose. The CDR3 regions of human TCRbeta chains were subjected to immunosequencing. On the study's bioinformatics: Repertoire TCRs were matched against a reference library of SARS-CoV-2-specific TCRs generated with the MIRA antigen-specificity platform. Breadth was defined as the fraction of unique TCRs that were SARS-CoV-2-associated, and depth was defined as the fraction of total T cells that were SARS-CoV-2-associated. Using the MIRA data, each spike-specific TCR was assigned both to the spike region to which the TCR was reactive and to a CD4 or CD8 class. Log10-transformed breadth and depth values were compared by one-way ANOVA with Sidak's multiple comparisons tests. The table comes from immuneACCESS by way of TCRdb, which keeps in-frame sequences with V and J called. Part of the clones is missing from these tables; in studies checked, under half for an unresolved V gene and the rest for unknown reasons. V and J calls and clone size come straight from that table; D and trimming were deduced from the DNA. This sample lists over 65,000 clones; approximately 78% were detected once. Of the sample, around 21% falls within the top ten clones.

Here the sequenced sample was peripheral blood, taken on day 0 of AZD1222 vaccination. The source is an adult in good health. The chain was built from TRBV24-1 and TRBJ2-3, with the D gene tentatively TRBD1 or TRBD2, based on 5 matching bases in each. The sequenced DNA is TGTGCCACCAGTGACGGGACCCTGGATACGCAGTATTTT. Its protein is CATSDGTLDTQYF.